This T cell receptor (beta chain) is from a study of cytomegalovirus exposure and HLA in healthy donors (dated 2017 in TCRdb). For the wider study: An earlier analysis of some 600 of the donors reported 276 Gb of sequence data and 117 million unique TCR beta sequences obtained from 180 million or so T cells. Roughly 300 gigabases of sequencing data and 70 million to 100 million unique TCR sequences were included in an early release covering roughly 600 HLA-typed donors. The genetic ancestry cluster associated with self-reported Caucasian donors included 70% to 85% of the 398 genotyped donors. The aim of the study was to test whether cataloging public T cell receptors could identify signatures of past pathogen exposure. The study profiled the T cell repertoires of 666 subjects by immunosequencing and related them to cytomegalovirus serostatus. Besides the first cohort of around 700 subjects, a separate validation cohort made up of 120 or so different subjects was used. To predict cytomegalovirus infection status, the study combined high-throughput TCR immunosequencing, statistical association of individual TCRs with disease status, and machine learning. In a later analysis, previously published TCR beta repertoires from more than 500 donors were re-analyzed and high-resolution HLA genotyping was added so that TCR occurrence patterns could be studied. In the later analysis, no new phenotypic data were used to find candidate immune exposures; instead, reliance was placed on TCR beta sequences and their occurrence across donors. To decide whether each TCR beta V gene segment behaved as functional or pseudogenic, an earlier analysis of some 540 of the donors relied on high-throughput TCR beta sequencing. Donor age, sex, ethnicity and CMV serostatus were collected together with the repertoire data. A later genetic analysis used genome-wide SNP genotypes for 398 of the 666 donors, treating that subset as a discovery cohort. All discovery cohort repertoires had been generated on a single sequencing platform. Class I and class II HLA loci were covered by the typing at four-digit resolution. The number of typed donors differed by locus: roughly 620-630 for A, B, C, DRB1 and DQB1; approximately 520 for DQA1; approximately 600 for DPA1; and roughly 450 for DPB1. Several DR-DQ haplotypes were treated as single units for association and clustering because of strong linkage in the cohort. On average, approximately 250,000 unique TCR beta nucleotide sequences were sequenced per donor among 350 to 400 genotyped donors of the cohort, with roughly 18% of those sequences being non-productive.

Points the paper makes about the study in general: Some IMGT-functional V segments, including TRBV6-2 and TRBV6-3, could not be distinguished by the 87-base-pair reads and were therefore excluded. Broadly in line with IMGT annotations, most TCR beta V segments showed up in productive rearrangements about 87% or about 30% of the time in an earlier analysis of several hundred of the donors. Because HLA typing was unavailable for some donors at each locus, only the typed subset was used in association tests. A group of highly shared sequence variants was considered likely to be a technical artifact of the sequencing pipeline. CMV serostatus was the only immune exposure information available for the cohort. In a later analysis, the rate of TCR association differed among HLA loci, with DRB1 alleles having the most associated TCRs and HLA-C alleles having the fewest. Specific HLA alleles were associated with 15,000 to 20,000 TCR beta sequences at a false discovery rate of 0.05 in a later analysis. Most CMV-associated TCR beta chains appeared to be HLA-restricted in a later analysis, and the HLA associations seemed to be driven largely by CMV exposure. According to a later analysis, parvovirus B19, influenza, CMV and Epstein-Barr virus appeared linked to several top co-occurrence clusters. Correlated functional status among segregating V segments might be attributable to linkage disequilibrium, but an unknown experimental factor could not be ruled out. A later analysis found that HLA-associated TCR beta chains were more clonally expanded and had lower generation probabilities than equally common non-associated chains. In vitro tests confirmed that a few of the cytomegalovirus-associated TCR beta chains recognize cytomegalovirus antigens. Most TCR sequences were observed very rarely across donors, whereas some public TCRs were present in many individuals. A further reported finding was that TCR beta sequences accurately predicted the HLA-A and HLA-B alleles for most subjects in the first cohort. Cytomegalovirus status was reported to be diagnosed by the classifier with high specificity and sensitivity in both the original and validation cohorts. About 17 rarely observed V segments, including chromosome 9 orphons, were excluded from the earlier analysis of approximately 500 of the donors because counts were too low. The study gave a list of over 150 TCR beta chains associated with cytomegalovirus. An association between a missense DCLRE1C variant and V-gene and J-gene trimming of TCR beta chains was found in a later genetic analysis and replicated in an independent cohort. In a later genetic analysis, fewer N-insertions in productive TCRs were reported among donors in an Asian-associated ancestry cluster than the approximately 670-donor mean. This cohort had only TCR beta chains sequenced, and the lack of alpha or paired-chain data limited which features could be detected. Roughly uniform sequencing depth across donors was assumed in presence/absence analyses, although this assumption may not hold. Assigning TCR associations to individual alleles was difficult when HLA alleles, especially DR and DQ, strongly co-occurred. It was suggested by the authors that the approach could potentially be generalized to other disease states and immunological phenotypes.

The library was built by means of the immunoSEQ multiplex PCR assay. A mixture of 60 forward primers for TCR Vbeta segments and 13 reverse primers for TCR Jbeta segments was used in the multiplex PCR. The CDR3 region of rearranged TCR beta genes was amplified from genomic DNA by a multiplex PCR assay. The amplified TCR beta libraries were sequenced on the Illumina HiSeq System as 87-base-pair reads. Under the source paper's analysis protocol: Across the 670 or so repertoires, a later analysis counted approximately 83 million unique TCR beta chains, around 10 million of which were shared by at least two donors. Raw reads were error-corrected and collapsed into unique sequences by a nearest-neighbor algorithm in which closely related sequences were merged to remove PCR and sequencing errors. Alignment of CDR3 sequences to IMGT reference sequences was used to assign V, D and J gene segments. For a sequence to be retained, a match of at least six nucleotides was required to both a V gene segment and a J gene segment. A rearrangement counted as productive if the CDR3 had no stop codons and remained in frame with V and J, and every other rearrangement counted as non-productive. CDR3 was defined by IMGT convention, running from the second conserved V-encoded cysteine to the conserved J-encoded phenylalanine. The earlier analysis of 450 to 750 of the donors excluded any sequence lacking an unambiguous match to a single V gene segment. In an earlier analysis of almost 600 of the donors, a V segment was called functional when productive rearrangements were above 56.7%, and segregating when the standard deviation between donors exceeded 5%. A statistical classification framework was developed to diagnose cytomegalovirus status using the catalog of TCR beta chain sequences. V and J gene assignment, in a later analysis, came from comparing TCR nucleotide sequences with IMGT/GENE-DB human TR gene sequences. Using the TCRdist pipeline, a later analysis assigned CDR3 sequences along with most-parsimonious VDJ recombination scenarios. In a later analysis, each TCR beta chain was defined by its CDR3 amino acid sequence together with its V-gene family, and reads lacking a unique V-gene family were excluded. A later analysis removed over 500 highly shared, low-generation-probability nucleotide sequences to deal with suspected cross-contamination and a sequencing artifact. In a later analysis, a clonal expansion index for each public chain was calculated from normalized within-repertoire ranks of inferred template counts. In a later analysis, generation probabilities were computed using a VDJ recombination model fitted to out-of-frame rearrangements, and the results were checked against IGoR. In a later analysis, TCR-TCR, TCR-HLA and TCR-CMV co-occurrence was scored with hypergeometric tests, and a repertoire-size bias correction was applied to TCR pairs. To estimate false discovery rates, a later analysis permuted the HLA or CMV assignments 20 times. A later analysis grouped co-occurring TCRs with DBSCAN, adding TCRdist sequence similarity when clustering within HLA-allele-positive subsets. Repertoires with fewer than 30,000 or more than 120,000 public chains were left out of co-occurrence clustering, as were several repertoires with anomalous nucleotide sharing. TCRdb took this table from immuneACCESS and kept in-frame rearrangements with V and J called. Such tables lack part of the clones; where checked against another copy, unresolved V genes explain under half of the gap, and the rest is unexplained. Clone size and the V and J calls come from that table; the DNA yielded D and trimming. The sample table lists 110,000 to 150,000 clones, roughly four fifths of them with a count of one. More than 4.5% of the sample lies in the top ten.

Trimming at the junction amounts to 5 bases on V and 1 base on J, and the germline ends lie 14 bases apart. The germline V gene encodes CDR1 SGHTA and CDR2 FQGNSA. The CDR3 goes from the cysteine to the phenylalanine over 15 residues. Only the CDR3 DNA is retained, 45 bases long and in frame from the first base. A note on this clone: Its antigen is still unknown. Base qualities are not provided; no much larger clone lies one nucleotide away.

The cohort was made up of approximately 670 healthy bone marrow donors. Cohort members were all nominally healthy when sampled, although unrecorded immune exposures were likely present. The donor tested CMV seronegative, placing the donor among the 350 or so seronegative members of the cohort. Each donor provided a peripheral blood sample, and peripheral blood mononuclear cells were used for TCR beta sequencing. The Qiagen DNeasy Blood Extraction Kit was used to extract genomic DNA from the blood cell samples. The sequencing sample was made of PBMCs. The chain uses TRBV7-2 and TRBJ2-5; TRBD2 is a weak D gene call, 5 bases matching. The sequence derives from a woman aged 50 to 60 in good health and CMV-seronegative. In nucleotides, the sequence is TGTGCCAGCAGCCCCCCCCTGCGGGCCCAAGAGACCCAGTACTTC. Its translation is CASSPPLRAQETQYF.